One and the same sample provided the 23 T cell receptor beta chains below, sequenced in a study of spatial heterogeneity in lung cancer. MiXCR, applied by TCRdb to the 5' RACE reads, yields one record per CDR3 protein. The sample has some 30,000 distinct CDR3 sequences, roughly a tenth seen once. The sample's time point: blood at routine non-recurrence follow-up after resection. The source material was PBMCs, sampled at follow-up. The receptors come from a female donor with early-stage non-small cell lung cancer.

CDR3 sequence: CASSLELAGTGELFF. The CDR3 bases are TGTGCCAGCAGCTTGGAACTAGCGGGGACCGGGGAGCTGTTTTTT. The rearrangement uses TRBV5-6 and TRBJ2-2, with TRBD2 matching 10 bases. V was pared by 0 bases and J by 5 bases, with 1 base of the junction left unmatched. CDR3 length: 15 residues. From germline, CDR1 is SGHDT and CDR2 YYEEEE.

The chain's CDR3 is CASRLGGRGYTF. Here the CDR3 DNA reads TGTGCCAGCAGATTGGGGGGGCGCGGCTACACCTTC. J is TRBJ1-2 and V is TRBV28; D is perhaps TRBD1 (6 bases). The V end lost 6 bases, the J end lost 8 bases, and 13 bases lay between the germline ends. The CDR3 totals 12 residues. Germline CDR1 reads MDHEN; CDR2 reads SYDVKM.

V gene TRBV28 combines with J gene TRBJ2-5; a weak D match, TRBD1 (5 bases). V gave up 3 bases and J gave up 7 bases, with 15 bases separating them. CDR1 is MDHEN and CDR2 is SYDVKM in the germline V gene. This CDR3 spans 14 amino acids. The CDR3 DNA is TGTGCCAGCAGTTTGGGGCAACCAATGGGGACCCAGTACTTC. The encoded protein is CASSLGQPMGTQYF.

This clonotype was seen at least ten times. The chain combines TRBV5-6 with TRBJ2-3; 7 positions agree with TRBD2. This CDR3 is 15 amino acids long. The ends lost 4 bases at V and 2 bases at J; junction bases unmatched: 7. Germline V gene data show CDR1 as SGHDT and CDR2 as YYEEEE. CDR3 nucleotides: TGTGCCAGCAGCCCTGGGAGCGGGAACACAGATACGCAGTATTTT. It is translated as CASSPGSGNTDTQYF.

This clonotype was seen many times. This chain uses TRBV15 with TRBJ1-2; 8 bases are shared with TRBD1. The CDR3 loop spans 16 amino acids. V lost 0 bases to trimming and J lost 3 bases; unmatched junction nucleotides: 6. CDR1 LNHNV and CDR2 YYDKDF come from the germline V gene (reference sequence). CDR3 amino acids: CATSRDGDRQDYGYTF. CDR3 DNA: TGTGCCACCAGCAGAGACGGGGACAGGCAAGACTATGGCTACACCTTC.

On this clonotype: With a much larger clone just one base away, this may be a read error. The rearrangement links TRBV5-1 to TRBJ1-5; D gene ambiguous. CDR3 length: 16 residues. Germline V gene lookup returns CDR1 SGHRS and CDR2 YFSETQ. The CDR3 sequence is CASSLLGSYSDQPQHF. The CDR3 DNA is TGCGCCAGCAGCTTGCTGGGATCCTATAGCGATCAGCCCCAGCATTTT.

This clonotype appeared many times. The V and J genes are TRBV18 and TRBJ2-1, with D possibly TRBD2 on 7 matching bases. This CDR3 is 15 amino acids long. V was cut by 3 bases and J by 9 bases, with 18 bases left in between. Germline-derived CDR1 and CDR2 are KGHSH and LQKENI. The CDR3 reads CASSPWGGAQVEQFF. CDR3 in DNA: TGTGCCAGCTCACCCTGGGGGGGGGCCCAGGTTGAGCAGTTCTTC.

This clonotype was detected ten times or more. The CDR3 region has the DNA TGTGCCAGCAGTACCCCGACTAGCGGGGCGAACAATGAGCAGTTCTTC. This gives the protein CASSTPTSGANNEQFF. V gene TRBV2 combines with J gene TRBJ2-1; TRBD2 agrees at 11 bases. This CDR3 comprises 16 residues. J gave up 5 bases and V 5 bases, and 8 bases lay outside the gene matches. Germline CDR1 reads SNHLY; CDR2 reads FYNNEI. The whole variable domain, remainder taken from reference TRBV2 and TRBJ2-1, is EPEVTQTPSHQVTQMGQEVILRCVPISNHLYFYWYRQILGQKVEFLVSFYNNEISEKSEIFDDQFSVERPDGSNFTLKIRSTKLEDSAMYFCASSTPTSGANNEQFFGPGTRLTVL.

The chain recombines TRBV28 with TRBJ2-5; maybe TRBD1 (5 bases). This CDR3 is built from 12 residues. Trimming took off 4 bases at V and 5 bases at J, with 8 bases between the two ends. Looked up from germline, CDR1 is MDHEN and CDR2 is SYDVKM. This CDR3 is CASSSGLETQYF. DNA of the CDR3: TGTGCCAGCAGTTCAGGGTTGGAGACCCAGTACTTC.

This clonotype has a handful of counts. The chain joins TRBV7-9 to TRBJ2-7; D is unresolved. Germline CDR1 is SEHNR and CDR2 is FQNEAQ (reference sequence). Between the trimmed V and J ends, which lost 5 bases and 2 bases, there was a span of 16 bases. This CDR3 spans 15 amino acids. The CDR3 sequence: CASSPRTDITYEQYF. CDR3 DNA sequence: TGTGCCAGCAGCCCTCGGACGGATATTACCTACGAGCAGTACTTC.

This rearrangement joins TRBV12-3 or TRBV12-4 to TRBJ1-6; D is unresolved. V was trimmed by 3 bases and J by 8 bases, leaving 8 bases between them. The CDR3 length is 13 residues. The CDR3 coding sequence is TGTGCCAGCAGTTTGGGGATTGATTCACCCCTCCACTTT. This gives the protein CASSLGIDSPLHF.

This clonotype was seen many times. The V gene is TRBV7-2, the J gene TRBJ2-7; TRBD2 might be the D (6 bases). Germline V lookup: CDR1 SGHTA, CDR2 FQGNSA. The CDR3 loop spans 15 amino acids. The V gene lost 5 bases and the J gene lost 0 bases, with 14 bases spanning the gap. The CDR3 nucleotides read TGTGCCAGCAGCCCCTTCGCGGGGAGCTCCTACGAGCAGTACTTC. Translated, it gives CASSPFAGSSYEQYF.

This clonotype was seen a handful of times. The chain uses TRBV20-1 and TRBJ2-5; 7 positions match TRBD1. With V trimmed by 1 base and J by 8 bases, 7 bases remained unmatched. CDR1 and CDR2 from the germline V gene are DFQATT and SNEGSKA (reference sequence). The CDR3 sequence is 13 residues long. The CDR3 region has the DNA TGCAGTGCTAGAGCCATGACAGGGTTCACCCAGTACTTC. It translates to CSARAMTGFTQYF.

This clonotype was observed many times. V is TRBV3-1 and J is TRBJ2-7; D is perhaps TRBD1 (5 bases). The germline gives CDR1 LGHDT, CDR2 YNNKEL (reference sequence). V dropped 5 bases and J dropped 6 bases, with 17 bases sitting between them. The CDR3 is made up of 14 amino acids. The CDR3 DNA is TGTGCCAGCAGCACAACCTTACAGGCCGGCGAGCAGTACTTC. Its translation: CASSTTLQAGEQYF.

This clonotype was detected many times. V is TRBV19 and J is TRBJ1-1; no firm D call. V lost 3 bases to trimming and J lost 0 bases, with 5 bases between them. CDR3 length: 13 residues. Germline V lookup: CDR1 LNHDA, CDR2 SQIVND (reference sequence). CDR3 amino acids: CASSIHLNTEAFF. The CDR3 nucleotides are TGTGCCAGTAGTATTCATCTGAACACTGAAGCTTTCTTT.

This clonotype was seen many times. The chain employs TRBV4-3 and TRBJ2-2; D possibly corresponds to TRBD2 (5 bases). In germline, CDR1 is LGHNA, CDR2 YSLEER. The CDR3 has 13 amino acids. The V and J ends lost 3 bases and 5 bases respectively, with 7 bases between them. The CDR3 loop reads CASSHEGTGELFF. The CDR3 DNA is TGCGCCAGCAGCCATGAGGGTACCGGGGAGCTGTTTTTT.

This clonotype has only a few counts. The rearrangement joins TRBV5-1 to TRBJ1-2; 7 bases align to TRBD1. The J segment lost 0 bases and the V segment lost 0 bases, leaving 2 bases of the junction unmatched. Germline CDR1 SGHRS, CDR2 YFSETQ. This CDR3 is 15 amino acids long. This CDR3 is CASSLDGTANYGYTF. The CDR3 DNA reads TGCGCCAGCAGCTTGGATGGGACAGCTAACTATGGCTACACCTTC.

The V and J genes are TRBV30 and TRBJ2-7, with D maybe TRBD2 (6 bases). The germline CDR1 and CDR2 sequences are GTSNPN and SVGIG (reference sequence). Trimming removed 4 bases at V and 3 bases at J, with 10 bases between. The CDR3 has 12 amino acids. CDR3 coding DNA: TGTGCCTGGAAACCGGAGGGCTACGAGCAGTACTTC. It is translated as CAWKPEGYEQYF.

This clonotype was seen a few times. The V and J genes are TRBV28 and TRBJ2-7; no firm D call. CDR1 and CDR2 from the germline V gene are MDHEN and SYDVKM. This CDR3 is 13 amino acids long. V dropped 6 bases and J dropped 1 base, with 10 bases sitting between them. The CDR3 DNA reads TGTGCCAGCAGACCCACAGAGTCCTACGAGCAGTACTTC. It specifies CASRPTESYEQYF.

This clonotype was counted between two and nine times. The chain joins TRBV19 to TRBJ2-7; the D gene is possibly TRBD1 (6 bases). V shed 5 bases and J shed 2 bases, with 13 bases lying between them. The CDR3 runs to 14 residues. Germline V gives CDR1 LNHDA, CDR2 SQIVND (reference sequence). Written as DNA, the CDR3 is TGTGCCAGTAGTCCGATGGGGACAACCTACGAGCAGTACTTC. Residues: CASSPMGTTYEQYF.

This clonotype was seen repeatedly, ten times or more. This chain connects TRBV7-2 to TRBJ2-7; a possible D gene is TRBD2 (7 bases). The ends were cut back, 5 bases at V and 0 bases at J, with 11 bases in the middle. This CDR3 comprises 14 residues. CDR1 is SGHTA and CDR2 is FQGNSA in the germline V gene. The chain's CDR3 is CASSGGGSSYEQYF. CDR3 sequence (DNA): TGTGCCAGCAGCGGGGGCGGGAGCTCCTACGAGCAGTACTTC.

In this sample, this clonotype turned up many times. The chain joins TRBV7-9 to TRBJ2-1, with 7 positions matching TRBD1. The junction had 6 bases not matched to a gene; V was cut back by 5 bases and J by 8 bases. Germline CDR1 SEHNR, CDR2 FQNEAQ (reference sequence). CDR3 length: 13 residues. In DNA form, the CDR3 reads TGTGCCAGCAGCACACGAGGGGGCCATGAGCAGTTCTTC. This sequence encodes CASSTRGGHEQFF.

This clonotype was counted many times. The V gene is TRBV6-1, the J gene TRBJ2-5, with TRBD2 as a possible D gene (6 bases). Germline values: CDR1 MNHNS, CDR2 SASEGT. This CDR3 has 14 amino acids. V shed 6 bases and J shed 4 bases, with 15 bases lying between them. Here the CDR3 DNA reads TGTGCCAGCAGGGTGACTAGGGGCGGAGAGACCCAGTACTTC. Its translation: CASRVTRGGETQYF.